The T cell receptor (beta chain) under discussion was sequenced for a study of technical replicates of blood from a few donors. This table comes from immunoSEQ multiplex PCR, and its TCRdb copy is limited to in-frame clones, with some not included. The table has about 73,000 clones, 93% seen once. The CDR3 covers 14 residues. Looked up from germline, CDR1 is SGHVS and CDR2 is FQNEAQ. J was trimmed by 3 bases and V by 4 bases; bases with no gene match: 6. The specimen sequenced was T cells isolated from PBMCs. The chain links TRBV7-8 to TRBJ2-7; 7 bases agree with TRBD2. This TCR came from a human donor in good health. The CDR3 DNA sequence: TGTGCCAGCAGCTCCCGGGGGGAAATCTACGAGCAGTACTTC. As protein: CASSSRGEIYEQYF.